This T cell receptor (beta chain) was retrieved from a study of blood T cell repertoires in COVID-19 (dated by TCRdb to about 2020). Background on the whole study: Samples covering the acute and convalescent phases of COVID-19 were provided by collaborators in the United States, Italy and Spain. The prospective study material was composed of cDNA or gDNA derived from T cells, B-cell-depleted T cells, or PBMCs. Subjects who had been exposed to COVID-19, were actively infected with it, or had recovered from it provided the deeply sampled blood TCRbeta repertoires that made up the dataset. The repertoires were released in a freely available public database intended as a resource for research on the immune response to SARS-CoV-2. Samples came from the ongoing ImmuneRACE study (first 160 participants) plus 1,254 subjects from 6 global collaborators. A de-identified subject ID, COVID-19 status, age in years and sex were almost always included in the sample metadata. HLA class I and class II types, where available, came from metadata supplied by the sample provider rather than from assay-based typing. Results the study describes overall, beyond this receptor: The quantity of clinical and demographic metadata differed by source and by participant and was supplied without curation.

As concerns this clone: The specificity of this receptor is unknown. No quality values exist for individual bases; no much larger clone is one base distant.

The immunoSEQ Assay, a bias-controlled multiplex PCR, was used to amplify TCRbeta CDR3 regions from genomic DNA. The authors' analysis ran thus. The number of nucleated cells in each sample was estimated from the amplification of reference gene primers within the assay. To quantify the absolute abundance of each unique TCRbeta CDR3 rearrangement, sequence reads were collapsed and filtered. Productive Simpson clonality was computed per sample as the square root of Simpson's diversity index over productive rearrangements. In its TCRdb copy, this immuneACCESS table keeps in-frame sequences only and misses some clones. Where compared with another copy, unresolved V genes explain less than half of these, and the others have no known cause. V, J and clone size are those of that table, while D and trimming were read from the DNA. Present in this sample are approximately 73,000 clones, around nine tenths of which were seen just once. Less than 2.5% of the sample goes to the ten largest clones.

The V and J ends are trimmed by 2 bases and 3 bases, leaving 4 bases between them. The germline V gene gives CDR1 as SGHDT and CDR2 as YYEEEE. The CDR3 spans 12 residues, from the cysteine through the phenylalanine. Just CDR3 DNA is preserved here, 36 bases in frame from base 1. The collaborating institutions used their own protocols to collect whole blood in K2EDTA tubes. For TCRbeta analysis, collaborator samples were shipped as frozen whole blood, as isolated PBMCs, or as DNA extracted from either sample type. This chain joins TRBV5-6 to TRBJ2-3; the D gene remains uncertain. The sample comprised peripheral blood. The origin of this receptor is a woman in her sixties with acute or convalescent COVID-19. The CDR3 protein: CASSLETDTQYF. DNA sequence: TGTGCCAGCAGCTTAGAGACAGATACGCAGTATTTT. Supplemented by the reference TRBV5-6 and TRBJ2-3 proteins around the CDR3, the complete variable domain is DAGVTQSPTHLIKTRGQQVTLRCSPKSGHDTVSWYQQALGQGPQFIFQYYEEEERQRGNFPDRFSGHQFPNYSSELNVNALLLGDSALYLCASSLETDTQYFGPGTRLTVL.